The T cell receptor (beta chain) under discussion was sequenced for a study of T cell changes during pregnancy in multiple sclerosis. The V and J ends lost 0 bases and 6 bases, in that order; junction bases with no gene match: 8. CDR3 length equals 17 residues. Some clones are missing from TCRdb's copy, which holds only in-frame ones; the method was immunoSEQ multiplex PCR. Altogether about 20,000 clones are present, 87% being singletons, with the ten largest covering around an eighth. The sample in question was CD8+ T cells from peripheral blood mononuclear cells, obtained in the third trimester of pregnancy. J is TRBJ1-6 and V is TRBV23-1; 7 bases are shared with TRBD1. TRBV23-1 is recorded as an ORF, its role being uncertain. The source is a female donor in good health, enrolled as a control in a pregnancy study. The CDR3 DNA reads as TGCGCCAGCAGTCAATCCGACCGGGACAGATCTAATTCACCCCTCCACTTT. Translation gives CASSQSDRDRSNSPLHF.